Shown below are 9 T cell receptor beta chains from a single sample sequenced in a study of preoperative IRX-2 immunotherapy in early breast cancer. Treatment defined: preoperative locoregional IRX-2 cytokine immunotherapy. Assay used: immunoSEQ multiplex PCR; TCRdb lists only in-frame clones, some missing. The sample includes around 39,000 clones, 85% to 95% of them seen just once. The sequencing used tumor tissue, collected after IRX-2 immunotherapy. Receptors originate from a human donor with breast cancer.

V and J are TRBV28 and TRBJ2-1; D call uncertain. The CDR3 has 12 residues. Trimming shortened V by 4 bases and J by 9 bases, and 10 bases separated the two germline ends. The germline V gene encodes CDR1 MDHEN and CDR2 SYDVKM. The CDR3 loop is CASSSARFEQFF. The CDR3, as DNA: TGTGCCAGCAGTTCTGCCCGATTTGAGCAGTTCTTC.

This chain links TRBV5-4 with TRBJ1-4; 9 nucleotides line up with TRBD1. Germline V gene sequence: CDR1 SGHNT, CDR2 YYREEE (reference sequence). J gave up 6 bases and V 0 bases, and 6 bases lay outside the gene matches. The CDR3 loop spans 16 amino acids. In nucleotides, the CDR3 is TGTGCCAGCAGCTTGGCCGGGACAGGGAGTCATGAAAAACTGTTTTTT. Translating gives CASSLAGTGSHEKLFF.

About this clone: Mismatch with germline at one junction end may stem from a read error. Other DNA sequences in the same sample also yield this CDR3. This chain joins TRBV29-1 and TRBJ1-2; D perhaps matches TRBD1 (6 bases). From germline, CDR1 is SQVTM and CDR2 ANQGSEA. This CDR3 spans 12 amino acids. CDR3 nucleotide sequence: TGCAGCGTTGGGGGGGCTAATTATGGCTACACCTTC. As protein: CSVGGANYGYTF.

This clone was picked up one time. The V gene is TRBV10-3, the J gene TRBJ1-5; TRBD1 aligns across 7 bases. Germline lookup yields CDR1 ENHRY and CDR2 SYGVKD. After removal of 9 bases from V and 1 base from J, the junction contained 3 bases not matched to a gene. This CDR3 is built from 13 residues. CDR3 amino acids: CAISTGSNQPQHF. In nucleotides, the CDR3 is TGTGCCATATCGACAGGGAGCAATCAGCCCCAGCATTTT.

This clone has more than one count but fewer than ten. CDR3 residues: CASSEYLGGGTDTQYF. The DNA of the CDR3 is TGTGCCAGCAGTGAATATCTTGGGGGGGGCACAGATACGCAGTATTTT. V and J are TRBV25-1 and TRBJ2-3; 7 nucleotides match TRBD2. Losses at the gene ends were 0 bases for V and 1 base for J; bases not matched to a gene: 4. The germline gives CDR1 MGHDK, CDR2 SYGVNS. CDR3 size: 16 residues.

CDR3 amino acids: CASSFSTGANEKLFF. CDR3 nucleotides: TGTGCCAGCAGTTTCTCAACAGGGGCTAATGAAAAACTGTTTTTT. J is TRBJ1-4 and V is TRBV28; 7 bases match TRBD1. CDR1 and CDR2 from the germline V gene are MDHEN and SYDVKM. The CDR3 is 15 residues long. The V and J ends lost 3 bases and 3 bases, in that order; junction bases with no gene match: 4.

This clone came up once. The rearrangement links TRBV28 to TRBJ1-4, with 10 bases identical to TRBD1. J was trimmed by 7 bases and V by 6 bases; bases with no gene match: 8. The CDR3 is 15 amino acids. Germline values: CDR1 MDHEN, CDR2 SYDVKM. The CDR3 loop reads CASRTPGQGTEKLFF. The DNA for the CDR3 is TGTGCCAGCAGGACTCCGGGACAGGGGACTGAAAAACTGTTTTTT.

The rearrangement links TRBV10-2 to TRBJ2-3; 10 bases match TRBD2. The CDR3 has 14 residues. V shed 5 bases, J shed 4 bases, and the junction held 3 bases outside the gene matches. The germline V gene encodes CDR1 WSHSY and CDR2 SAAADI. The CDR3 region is CASSLAGAADTQYF. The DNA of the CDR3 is TGCGCCAGCAGTCTAGCGGGAGCTGCAGATACGCAGTATTTT.

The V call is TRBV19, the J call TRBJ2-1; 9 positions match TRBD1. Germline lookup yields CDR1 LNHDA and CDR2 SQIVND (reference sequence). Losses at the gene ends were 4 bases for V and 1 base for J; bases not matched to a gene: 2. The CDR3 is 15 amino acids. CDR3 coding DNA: TGTGCCAGTAGTAAGGGACAGGGATCCTACAATGAGCAGTTCTTC. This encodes CASSKGQGSYNEQFF.